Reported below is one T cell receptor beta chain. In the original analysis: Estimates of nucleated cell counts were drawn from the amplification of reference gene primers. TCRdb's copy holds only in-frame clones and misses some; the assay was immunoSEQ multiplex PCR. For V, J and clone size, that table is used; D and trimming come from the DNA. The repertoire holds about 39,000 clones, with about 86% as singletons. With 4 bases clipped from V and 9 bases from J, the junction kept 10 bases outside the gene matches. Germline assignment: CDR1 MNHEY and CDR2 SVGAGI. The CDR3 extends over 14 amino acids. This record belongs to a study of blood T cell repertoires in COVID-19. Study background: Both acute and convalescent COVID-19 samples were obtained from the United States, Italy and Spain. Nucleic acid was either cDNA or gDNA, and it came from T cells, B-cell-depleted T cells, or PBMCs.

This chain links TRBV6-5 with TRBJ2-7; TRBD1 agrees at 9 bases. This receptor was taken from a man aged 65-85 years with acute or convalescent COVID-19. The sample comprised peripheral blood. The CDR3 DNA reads TGTGCCAGCAGTTCCCCGGGACAGGGCTTTCTGCAGTACTTC. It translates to CASSSPGQGFLQYF.